Below, one T cell receptor (beta chain) is given with its context. Its antigen is not yet known. Base qualities are not recorded, but no much larger clone differs from it by a single base. Based on the germline V gene, the CDR1 and CDR2 sequences are KGHDR and SFDVKD. There are 12 amino acids in the CDR3, from cysteine to phenylalanine inclusive. Only CDR3 DNA is held: 36 bases, read in frame from base 1. V has 10 bases trimmed and J has 3 bases trimmed; junction bases matching no gene number 3. These data originate in a study of vaccination effects on CD4 cells after COVID-19 (dated by TCRdb to between 2021 and 2024). Notes on the research overall: Two doses of either the BNT162b2 or the mRNA-1273 mRNA SARS-CoV-2 vaccine were administered to participants. In both COVID-19 convalescent patients and infection-naive vaccine recipients, the study compared SARS-CoV-2 spike-specific CD4+ TCR repertoires from before mRNA vaccination with those from after it. Altogether, about 10 COVID-19 convalescent patients and a few SARS-CoV-2-naive healthy vaccine recipients made up the full study. In the study, cultures from other donors were sequenced using the Oncomine TCR Beta short-read assay on an Illumina iSeq 100.

Libraries were prepared through the immunoSEQ multiplex PCR assay. DNA from the CD4+ T cells that had been cultured and isolated underwent TCR beta CDR3 sequencing. On the authors' methods: Non-productive TCR sequences were removed, reads were trimmed to the CDR3 region, and CDR3s of at least 7 amino acids were retained. The MANAFEST web app was used to identify antigen-specific clonotypes by comparing expansion in peptide wells with expansion in reference cultures. To count as positive, a clone had to show expansion at FDR<0.05 compared with the reference and with all other wells, an odds ratio above 5, and a frequency above 0.1% in two replicate wells. Cross-reactive clonotypes were defined as significantly expanded in SARS-CoV-2 spike wells and in at least one common cold coronavirus spike condition. CDR3 similarity was assessed by Levenshtein distance using the stringdist R package, and unrooted trees were constructed with ape in R 3.6.1. TCRdb retrieved this table from immuneACCESS and kept in-frame rearrangements only. Not all clones are present; in checked studies, unresolved V genes account for under half, and no reason is known for the remainder. V and J calls and clone size come straight from that table; D and trimming were deduced from the DNA. Present in this sample are 67,000 or so clones, around three quarters of which were seen just once. The ten largest clones capture roughly 4% of the sample.

In the ViraFEST assay, PBMC were stimulated with viral peptide pools, and antigen-specific CD4+ T cell clonotypes were then identified by expansion using TCR sequencing. After roughly 11 days of culture, CD4+ T cells were isolated with the EasySep CD4+ T cell isolation kit. Negative nucleocapsid antibody results before and after vaccination confirmed that the healthy vaccine recipients had no prior SARS-CoV-2 infection. About 2.1 million PBMC per well were cultured in IMDM with 5% human AB serum, 8.5 to 10 IU/ml IL-2 and gentamicin, plus 10 ug/ml peptides. On days 3 and 7, half of the culture medium was replaced with fresh IL-2-containing medium. Unless noted otherwise, every peptide stimulation condition was grown in triplicate wells. Using Ficoll-Paque Plus gradient centrifugation, PBMC were separated from whole blood and then either used fresh or cryopreserved at -140C. The spike proteins of SARS-CoV-2 and of the common cold coronaviruses HCoV-NL63, HCoV-OC43 and HCoV-229E were spanned by overlapping peptide pools. The QIAamp micro DNA kit was used to extract genomic DNA from the cultured CD4+ T cells.

Study-wide findings and limitations: In healthy vaccine recipients, vaccine-induced clones were almost all SARS-CoV-2 mono-reactive, with only 1 of 255 being cross-reactive with common cold coronaviruses. Only a small number of convalescent patients were included, and no early post-infection timepoints were available, which limited the study. Clones induced by infection and clones induced by vaccination both contracted markedly at late timepoints after vaccination, which fits with T cell responses waning over time.

The sequence joins TRBV24-1 to TRBJ2-3; 7 bases in the middle match TRBD1. The receptor's source is a human donor who received a COVID-19 vaccine. The sample consisted of CD4+ T cells from PBMCs cultured with HCoV-OC43 spike peptides, taken before COVID-19 vaccination. The cell subset or site tag for this specimen amounts to: HCoV-OC43 spike overlapping peptide pool stimulation. The bases read TGTGCCACGAGGGGGCCGACAGATACGCAGTATTTT. Translated, this is CATRGPTDTQYF.